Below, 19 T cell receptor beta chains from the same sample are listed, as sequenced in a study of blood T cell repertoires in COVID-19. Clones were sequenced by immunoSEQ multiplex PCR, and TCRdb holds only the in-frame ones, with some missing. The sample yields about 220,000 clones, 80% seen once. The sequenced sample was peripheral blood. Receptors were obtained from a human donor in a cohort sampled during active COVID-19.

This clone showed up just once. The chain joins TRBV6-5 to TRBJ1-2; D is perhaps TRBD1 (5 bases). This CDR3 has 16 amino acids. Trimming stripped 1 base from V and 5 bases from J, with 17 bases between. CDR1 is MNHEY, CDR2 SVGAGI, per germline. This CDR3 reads CASSYFGQGREYGYTF. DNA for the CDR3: TGTGCCAGCAGTTACTTTGGGCAGGGACGGGAGTATGGCTACACCTTC.

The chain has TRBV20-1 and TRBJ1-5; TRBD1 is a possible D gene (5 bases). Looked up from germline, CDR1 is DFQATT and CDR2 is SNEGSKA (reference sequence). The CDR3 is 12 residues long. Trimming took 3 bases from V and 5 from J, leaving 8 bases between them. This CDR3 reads CSASSGDQPQHF. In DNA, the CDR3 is TGCAGTGCTAGTTCGGGGGATCAGCCCCAGCATTTT.

CDR3 sequence reads: CASSIQGGTETQYF. The CDR3 DNA sequence: TGTGCCAGTAGTATACAGGGGGGTACGGAGACCCAGTACTTC. The chain combines TRBV19 with TRBJ2-5; a possible D gene is TRBD1 (7 bases). The CDR3 loop spans 14 amino acids. Trimming pared 2 bases from V and 5 bases from J, leaving 12 bases between. The germline V gene has CDR1 LNHDA and CDR2 SQIVND (reference sequence).

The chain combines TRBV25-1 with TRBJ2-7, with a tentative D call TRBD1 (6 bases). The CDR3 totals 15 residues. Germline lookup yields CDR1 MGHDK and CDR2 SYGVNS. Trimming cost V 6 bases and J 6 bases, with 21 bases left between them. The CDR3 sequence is CASSPWGPRAIEQYF. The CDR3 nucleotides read TGTGCCAGCAGCCCCTGGGGGCCCCGGGCGATCGAGCAGTACTTC.

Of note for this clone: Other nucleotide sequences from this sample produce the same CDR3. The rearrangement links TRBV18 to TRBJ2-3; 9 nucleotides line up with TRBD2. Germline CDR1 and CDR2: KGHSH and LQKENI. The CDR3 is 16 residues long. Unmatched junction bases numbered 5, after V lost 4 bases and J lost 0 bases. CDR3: CASSRDAGGSTDTQYF. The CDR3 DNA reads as TGTGCCAGCTCACGCGACGCGGGAGGGAGCACAGATACGCAGTATTTT.

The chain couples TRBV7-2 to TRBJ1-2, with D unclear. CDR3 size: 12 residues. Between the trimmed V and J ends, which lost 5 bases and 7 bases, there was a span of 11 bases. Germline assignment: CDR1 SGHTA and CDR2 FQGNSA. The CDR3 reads CASSLPHGGYTF. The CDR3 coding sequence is TGTGCCAGCAGCCTACCCCACGGTGGCTACACCTTC.

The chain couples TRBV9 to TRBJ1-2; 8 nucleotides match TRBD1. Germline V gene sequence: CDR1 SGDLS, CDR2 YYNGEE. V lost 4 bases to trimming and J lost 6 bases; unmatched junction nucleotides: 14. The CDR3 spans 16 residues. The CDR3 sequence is CASSLMAGTGIDGYTF. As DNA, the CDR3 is TGTGCCAGCAGCCTCATGGCCGGGACAGGTATAGATGGCTACACCTTC. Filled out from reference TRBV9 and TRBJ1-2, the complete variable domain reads DSGVTQTPKHLITATGQRVTLRCSPRSGDLSVYWYQQSLDQGLQFLIQYYNGEERAKGNILERFSAQQFPDLHSELNLSSLELGDSALYFCASSLMAGTGIDGYTFGSGTRLTVV.

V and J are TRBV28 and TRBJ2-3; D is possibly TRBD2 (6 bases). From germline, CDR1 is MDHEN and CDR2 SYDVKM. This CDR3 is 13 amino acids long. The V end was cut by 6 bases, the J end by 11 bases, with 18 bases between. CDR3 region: CASSQLGGPRQYF. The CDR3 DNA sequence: TGTGCCAGCAGCCAGCTCGGGGGTCCTCGGCAGTATTTT.

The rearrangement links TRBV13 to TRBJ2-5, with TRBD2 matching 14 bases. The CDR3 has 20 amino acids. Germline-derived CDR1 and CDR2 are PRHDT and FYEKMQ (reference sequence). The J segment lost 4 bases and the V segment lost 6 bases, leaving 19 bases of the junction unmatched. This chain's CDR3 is CASRPLLRGLAGAGLETQYF. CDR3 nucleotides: TGTGCCAGCAGGCCCCTCCTCCGGGGACTAGCGGGAGCCGGGTTAGAGACCCAGTACTTC.

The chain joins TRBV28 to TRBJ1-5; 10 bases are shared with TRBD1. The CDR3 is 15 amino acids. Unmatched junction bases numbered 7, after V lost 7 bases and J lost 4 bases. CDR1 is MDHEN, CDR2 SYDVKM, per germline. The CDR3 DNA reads TGTGCCAGCATAAGACAGGGGGCTTTGAATCAGCCCCAGCATTTT. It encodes CASIRQGALNQPQHF. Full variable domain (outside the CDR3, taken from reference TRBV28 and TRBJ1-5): DVKVTQSSRYLVKRTGEKVFLECVQDMDHENMFWYRQDPGLGLRLIYFSYDVKMKEKGDIPEGYSVSREKKERFSLILESASTNQTSMYLCASIRQGALNQPQHFGDGTRLSIL.

The CDR3 sequence is CASKKGQHTDTQYF. As DNA, the CDR3 is TGTGCCAGTAAGAAGGGACAGCACACAGATACGCAGTATTTT. The rearrangement joins TRBV19 to TRBJ2-3; 7 positions match TRBD1. The CDR3 runs 14 residues. J was trimmed by 2 bases and V by 7 bases; bases with no gene match: 6. CDR1 is LNHDA and CDR2 is SQIVND in the germline V gene (reference sequence).

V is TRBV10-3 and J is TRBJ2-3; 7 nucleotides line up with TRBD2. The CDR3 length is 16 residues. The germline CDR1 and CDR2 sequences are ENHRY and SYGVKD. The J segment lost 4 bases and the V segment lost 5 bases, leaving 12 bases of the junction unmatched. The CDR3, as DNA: TGTGCCATCAGTCTGAAAGTGGCGGGAGTCTCAGATACGCAGTATTTT. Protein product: CAISLKVAGVSDTQYF.

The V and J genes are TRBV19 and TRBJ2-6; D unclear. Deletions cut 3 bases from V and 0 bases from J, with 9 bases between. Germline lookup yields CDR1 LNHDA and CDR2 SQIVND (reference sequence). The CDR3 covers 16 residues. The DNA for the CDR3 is TGTGCCAGTAGTATGTTTGACACCTCTGGGGCCAACGTCCTGACTTTC. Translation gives CASSMFDTSGANVLTF.

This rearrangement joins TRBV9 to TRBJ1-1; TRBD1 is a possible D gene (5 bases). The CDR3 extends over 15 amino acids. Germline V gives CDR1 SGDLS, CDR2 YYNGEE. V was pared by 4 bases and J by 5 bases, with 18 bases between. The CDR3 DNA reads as TGTGCCAGCAGCCCCCGGGGGGATTGGAGGACTGAAGCTTTCTTT. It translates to CASSPRGDWRTEAFF.

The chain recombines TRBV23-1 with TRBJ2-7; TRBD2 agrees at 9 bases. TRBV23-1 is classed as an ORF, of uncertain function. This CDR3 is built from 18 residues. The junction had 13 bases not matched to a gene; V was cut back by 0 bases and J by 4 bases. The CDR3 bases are TGCGCCAGCAGTCAATCGCTGGGGGAGAATAGCGGGAGTTACGAGCAGTACTTC. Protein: CASSQSLGENSGSYEQYF.

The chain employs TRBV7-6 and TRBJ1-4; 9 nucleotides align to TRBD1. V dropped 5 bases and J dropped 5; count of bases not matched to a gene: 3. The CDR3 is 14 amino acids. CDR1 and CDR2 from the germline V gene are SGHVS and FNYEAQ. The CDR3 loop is CASSRGQGNEKLFF. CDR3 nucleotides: TGTGCCAGCAGCCGAGGACAGGGGAATGAAAAACTGTTTTTT.

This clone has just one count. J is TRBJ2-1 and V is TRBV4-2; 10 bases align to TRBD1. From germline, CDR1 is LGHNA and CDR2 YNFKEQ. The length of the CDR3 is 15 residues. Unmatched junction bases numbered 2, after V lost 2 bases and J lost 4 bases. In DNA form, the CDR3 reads TGTGCCAGCAGCCAACCGGACAGGGGGTACAATGAGCAGTTCTTC. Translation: CASSQPDRGYNEQFF.

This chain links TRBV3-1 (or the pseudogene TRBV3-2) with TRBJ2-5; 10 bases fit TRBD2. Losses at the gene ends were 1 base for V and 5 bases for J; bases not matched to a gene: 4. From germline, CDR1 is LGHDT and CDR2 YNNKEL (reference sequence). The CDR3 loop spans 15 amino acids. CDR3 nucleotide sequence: TGTGCCAGCAGCCAAGGGCTAGCGGGAGACGAGACCCAGTACTTC. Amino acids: CASSQGLAGDETQYF.

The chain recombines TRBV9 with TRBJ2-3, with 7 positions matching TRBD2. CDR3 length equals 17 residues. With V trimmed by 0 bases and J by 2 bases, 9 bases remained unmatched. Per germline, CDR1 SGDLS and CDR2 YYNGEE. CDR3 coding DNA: TGTGCCAGCAGCGTAGGTAGCGGGCGGGGTTCCACAGATACGCAGTATTTT. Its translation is CASSVGSGRGSTDTQYF.